A selection of T cell receptor beta chains follows, all from one sample in a study of OX40 agonist ivuxolimab in advanced cancers. Sequencing used immunoSEQ multiplex PCR; TCRdb keeps in-frame clones, though not all of them. The sample includes thousands of clones, 80% to 85% of them seen just once. This material consisted of CD4+ or CD8+ T cells sorted from blood, taken in a trial of the OX40 agonist ivuxolimab. These receptors were collected from an adult with an advanced solid tumor such as melanoma, head and neck, liver or kidney cancer. Each CDR3 is given with its conserved first and last residue. The D gene is left open where the match is weak.

TRBD2,TRBV9,TRBJ2-1,CASSSARTSGSPNEQFF,TGTGCCAGCAGCTCGGCCAGGACTAGCGGGAGTCCGAATGAGCAGTTCTTC
TRBD2,TRBV27,TRBJ2-7,CASSLSIGEGGQYF,TGTGCCAGCAGTTTATCGATCGGGGAGGGCGGGCAGTACTTC
NA,TRBV7-6,TRBJ2-7,CASSLGPDSEQYF,TGTGCCAGCAGCTTAGGACCGGACAGCGAGCAGTACTTC
NA,TRBV4-1,TRBJ2-1,CASSQGNEQFF,TGCGCCAGCAGCCAAGGGAATGAGCAGTTCTTC
TRBD1,TRBV15,TRBJ2-2,CATSRTGVELNTGELFF,TGTGCCACCAGCAGGACAGGGGTAGAACTGAACACCGGGGAGCTGTTTTTT
NA,TRBV2,TRBJ1-1,CASSAPEGLNEAFF,TGTGCCAGCAGCGCCCCCGAGGGCCTCAATGAAGCTTTCTTT
TRBD1,TRBV27,TRBJ2-7,CASSLMGTGEWYEQYF,TGTGCCAGCAGTTTAATGGGGACAGGGGAATGGTACGAGCAGTACTTC
TRBD2,TRBV27,TRBJ2-5,CASSNPRWLAEQETQYF,TGTGCCAGCAGTAACCCGCGATGGCTAGCGGAACAAGAGACCCAGTACTTC
NA,TRBV7-9,TRBJ2-1,CASSSAGARNEQFF,TGTGCCAGCAGCTCCGCGGGGGCGCGCAATGAGCAGTTCTTC
TRBD1,TRBV5-1,TRBJ2-7,CASSPGQGVPYEQYF,TGCGCCAGCAGCCCGGGACAGGGCGTCCCCTACGAGCAGTACTTC
NA,TRBV2,TRBJ1-1,CASPYLARHENTEAFF,TGTGCCAGCCCGTATTTGGCCCGACACGAGAACACTGAAGCTTTCTTT
TRBD1,TRBV12-5,TRBJ2-7,CASGRDSYEQYF,TGTGCTAGTGGTCGGGACAGCTACGAGCAGTACTTC
NA,TRBV10-2,TRBJ1-4,CASSEFTVATNEKLFF,TGCGCCAGCAGTGAGTTCACGGTTGCAACTAATGAAAAACTGTTTTTT
NA,TRBV28,TRBJ2-6,CASSSPGIVSGANVLTF,TGTGCCAGCAGTTCCCCTGGTATAGTCTCTGGGGCCAACGTCCTGACTTTC
NA,TRBV2,TRBJ1-6,CASISQVPNSPLHF,TGTGCCAGCATTTCCCAGGTTCCAAATTCACCCCTCCACTTT
TRBD1,TRBV5-6,TRBJ2-7,CASSLEDRKAYEQYF,TGTGCCAGCAGCTTAGAGGACAGGAAAGCCTACGAGCAGTACTTC
TRBD1,TRBV7-3,TRBJ2-2,CASSSIAGTGYTGELFF,TGTGCCAGCAGCTCAATTGCCGGGACAGGATACACCGGGGAGCTGTTTTTT
TRBD2,TRBV2,TRBJ2-7,CASRWTSGGYEQYF,TGTGCCAGCAGGTGGACTAGCGGAGGGTACGAGCAGTACTTC